Each of the 18 T cell receptor beta chains below was sequenced from the same sample in a study of blood T cell dynamics during melanoma immunotherapy. Data came from immunoSEQ multiplex PCR; TCRdb stores just in-frame clones and leaves some out. The sample shows several hundred clones, under 70% of them seen only once. Documented time point: week 3, after first cycle of checkpoint inhibitor. The sequencing here drew on central memory CD8+ T cells from blood, taken from a patient treated with checkpoint blockade. These receptor sequences come from a human donor with melanoma.

The chain has TRBV7-6 and TRBJ2-2; TRBD2 agrees at 11 bases. Germline assignment: CDR1 SGHVS and CDR2 FNYEAQ. J was trimmed by 4 bases and V by 1 base; bases with no gene match: 2. This CDR3 comprises 16 residues. CDR3 region: CASSLGLAGSTGELFF. CDR3 DNA sequence: TGTGCCAGCAGCTTAGGACTAGCGGGGAGCACCGGGGAGCTGTTTTTT.

The gene calls are TRBV5-8 and TRBJ1-2; D call uncertain. Germline V gene lookup returns CDR1 SGHTS and CDR2 YDEGEE. This CDR3 comprises 12 residues. Trimming pared 9 bases from V and 4 bases from J, leaving 13 bases between. The CDR3 protein is CANPRKTYGYTF. CDR3 nucleotides: TGTGCCAATCCACGAAAGACCTATGGCTACACCTTC.

The gene calls are TRBV11-3 and TRBJ2-5, with 10 bases identical to TRBD2. The V gene end was trimmed by 5 bases and the J gene end by 2 bases; junction bases not matched to a gene: 8. The CDR3 sequence is 16 residues long. Germline V gene sequence: CDR1 SGHNT, CDR2 YENEEA. In nucleotides, the CDR3 is TGTGCCAGCAGCCAAGTCCAGCGGGAGGGACAAGAGACCCAGTACTTC. Translated: CASSQVQREGQETQYF.

The chain recombines TRBV6-4 with TRBJ1-5; maybe TRBD1 (5 bases). The CDR3 length is 13 residues. The V end was cut by 3 bases, the J end by 3 bases, with 6 bases between. Per the germline V gene, CDR1 is MRHNA and CDR2 is SNTAGT. The DNA for the CDR3 is TGTGCCAGCAGTGAGACAGACAATCAGCCCCAGCATTTT. The encoded protein is CASSETDNQPQHF.

V usage is TRBV28 and J usage is TRBJ1-1, with unresolved D. From germline, CDR1 is MDHEN and CDR2 SYDVKM. V was pared by 5 bases and J by 1 base, with 17 bases between. The CDR3 is 16 amino acids. CDR3 bases: TGTGCCAGCAGTCCTGTCCGCGCACGGAGGAACACTGAAGCTTTCTTT. It codes for CASSPVRARRNTEAFF. The whole variable domain, remainder taken from reference TRBV28 and TRBJ1-1, is DVKVTQSSRYLVKRTGEKVFLECVQDMDHENMFWYRQDPGLGLRLIYFSYDVKMKEKGDIPEGYSVSREKKERFSLILESASTNQTSMYLCASSPVRARRNTEAFFGQGTRLTVV.

Comments on this clone: An end of the junction differs from the germline gene, which may be a read error. The J gene is TRBJ2-6, the V gene TRBV7-7; D not certain. CDR1 and CDR2 from the germline V gene are SSHAT and FNYEAQ (reference sequence). This CDR3 is 17 amino acids long. Written as DNA, the CDR3 is TGTGCCAGCAGCATAGCCGCGCCACAAAGTCGGGCCAACGTCCTGACTTTC. Its protein product is CASSIAAPQSRANVLTF.

V and J are TRBV5-1 and TRBJ2-1; 8 bases match TRBD2. V trimming: 7 bases; J trimming: 6 bases; junction bases outside the gene matches: 9. There are 14 residues in the CDR3. Germline V lookup: CDR1 SGHRS, CDR2 YFSETQ. In nucleotides, the CDR3 is TGCGCCAGCCGAGACGCGGGAGGAGTCAATGAGCAGTTCTTC. This translates into CASRDAGGVNEQFF.

CDR3 protein: CASSYGRDPPGDTQYF. CDR3 nucleotides: TGTGCCAGCAGTTACGGGCGGGACCCACCAGGAGATACGCAGTATTTT. The genes are TRBV6-6 and TRBJ2-3, with D perhaps TRBD2 (6 bases). Trimming removed 2 bases at V and 5 bases at J, with 17 bases between. From germline, CDR1 is MNHNY and CDR2 SVGAGI (reference sequence). The CDR3 spans 16 residues.

V usage is TRBV4-2 and J usage is TRBJ1-1, with TRBD1 matching 7 bases. Trimming removed 5 bases from V and 1 base from J; junction bases left unmatched: 7. Germline-derived CDR1 and CDR2 are LGHNA and YNFKEQ. This CDR3 is built from 15 residues. DNA for the CDR3: TGTGCCAGCAGCACCCGACAGGGCGAGAACACTGAAGCTTTCTTT. The encoded protein is CASSTRQGENTEAFF.

The chain is built from TRBV25-1 and TRBJ2-5, with D possibly matching TRBD2 (6 bases). Germline V gene lookup returns CDR1 MGHDK and CDR2 SYGVNS. The CDR3 totals 17 residues. V gave up 0 bases and J gave up 7 bases, with 21 bases separating them. The CDR3 loop reads CASSEYNPGVIMGTQYF. CDR3 DNA: TGTGCCAGCAGTGAATATAATCCGGGAGTAATCATGGGGACCCAGTACTTC.

The chain links TRBV4-3 to TRBJ2-6, with 9 bases lining up with TRBD1. Germline lookup yields CDR1 LGHNA and CDR2 YSLEER. There are 17 residues in the CDR3. V lost 0 bases and J lost 0; bases outside the gene matches: 0. Here the CDR3 reads CASSQETGGSGANVLTF. CDR3 DNA sequence: TGCGCCAGCAGCCAAGAGACAGGGGGCTCTGGGGCCAACGTCCTGACTTTC.

CDR3: CASSLGGKPRYEQYF. The DNA of the CDR3 is TGTGCCAGCAGCTTAGGAGGCAAGCCCCGATACGAGCAGTACTTC. The rearrangement links TRBV13 to TRBJ2-7; D is unclear. Trimming shortened V by 0 bases and J by 4 bases, and 13 bases separated the two germline ends. Germline CDR1 is PRHDT and CDR2 is FYEKMQ (reference sequence). This CDR3 region has 15 residues.

This chain links TRBV4-1 with TRBJ1-1, with D possibly TRBD1 on 6 matching bases. The germline gives CDR1 MGHRA, CDR2 YSYEKL. V lost 0 bases, J lost 10 bases, and 15 bases lay in between. The CDR3 extends over 14 amino acids. Written as DNA, the CDR3 is TGCGCCAGCAGCCAAGATGGTGGGGGCCCGCGAGCTTTCTTT. Translated, it gives CASSQDGGGPRAFF.

V is TRBV13 and J is TRBJ2-3, with D tentatively TRBD2 (5 bases). This CDR3 comprises 18 residues. The V and J ends lost 5 bases and 4 bases respectively, with 25 bases between them. Germline V gene data show CDR1 as PRHDT and CDR2 as FYEKMQ (reference sequence). The CDR3 bases are TGTGCCAGCAGCACACACTTGCCCGGGGTTCTACAGCCAGATACGCAGTATTTT. It is translated as CASSTHLPGVLQPDTQYF.

The genes are TRBV27 and TRBJ1-5, with no clear D. Germline lookup yields CDR1 MNHEY and CDR2 SMNVEV (reference sequence). Trimming cost V 5 bases and J 0 bases, with 11 bases left between them. CDR3 length: 15 residues. The DNA of the CDR3 is TGTGCCAGCAGTCCTCAGATTTATAGCAATCAGCCCCAGCATTTT. It codes for CASSPQIYSNQPQHF.

The rearrangement uses TRBV10-3 and TRBJ2-3; 14 bases fit TRBD2. J gave up 6 bases and V 6 bases, and 8 bases lay outside the gene matches. The length of the CDR3 is 16 residues. Germline CDR1 ENHRY, CDR2 SYGVKD. CDR3 region: CAISGTSGSVLDTQYF. The DNA of the CDR3 is TGTGCCATCAGCGGGACTAGCGGGAGCGTTTTGGATACGCAGTATTTT.

The DNA for the CDR3 is TGTGCCAGCAGTTACTTGCTAGCGGGAGCCCATGAGCAGTTCTTC. This gives the protein CASSYLLAGAHEQFF. The chain joins TRBV6-6 to TRBJ2-1; TRBD2 matches at 10 bases. Germline V lookup: CDR1 MNHNY, CDR2 SVGAGI (reference sequence). The CDR3 contains 15 residues. The V and J ends lost 1 base and 8 bases, in that order; junction bases with no gene match: 5.

The chain employs TRBV2 and TRBJ2-4, with 8 bases matching TRBD2. The CDR3 covers 15 residues. V was clipped by 2 bases and J by 0 bases; unmatched bases: 0. Germline values: CDR1 SNHLY, CDR2 FYNNEI. For the CDR3, the DNA is TGTGCCAGCAGTGAACTAGCGGGAGCCAAAAACATTCAGTACTTC. Amino acids: CASSELAGAKNIQYF.